Sequencing of this T cell receptor beta chain was carried out in a study of cytomegalovirus exposure and HLA in healthy donors. Study results and limitations: Earlier results showed most TCR beta V segments being productive about 87% or about 30% of the time. Most TCR sequences were uncommon, yet certain public TCRs appeared in many donors. Sequencing probably produced one cluster of sequence variants that were highly shared.

Notes on this clone: As yet, its antigen is unknown.

Primers: 60 Vbeta forward and 13 Jbeta reverse. Clones were sequenced by immunoSEQ multiplex PCR, and TCRdb holds only the in-frame ones, with some missing. This sample has under 200,000 clones, with 60% to 85% found just once. CDR3 length equals 15 residues. The specimen sequenced was PBMCs. The receptor comes from a woman aged 25 to 39 in good health and CMV-seronegative. The V and J genes are TRBV21-1 and TRBJ1-6; TRBD1 was called by the table and not checked on the DNA. TRBV21-1 is recorded as a pseudogene. The CDR3 nucleotides read TGTGCCAGCAGCAAAGGGGGACAGCATAATTCACCCCTCCACTTT. It is translated as CASSKGGQHNSPLHF.